This T cell receptor beta chain is drawn from a study of T cell repertoires in cytomegalovirus infection. Study-wide context: It was recently identified HLA-C-restricted and well-studied HLA-B-restricted CMV epitopes that the study used. Public TCR beta signature analysis indicated the presence of both CMV infection and matching HLA type.

General observations from the study: The ex vivo response showed dominance by HLA-C-restricted CMV-specific TCR beta clonotypes.

In germline, CDR1 is SGHTA, CDR2 FQGNSA. CDR3 length: 15 amino acids. This clonotype was counted between two and nine times. As yet, its antigen is unknown. The junction shows a germline mismatch at one end, possibly a read error. MiXCR was run by TCRdb on the reads, yielding one entry per CDR3 protein. The sample holds about 330,000 distinct CDR3 sequences, about 32% seen once. Sample: cultured PBMCs, taken from culture after CMV antigen stimulation. The sequence came from a human donor in good health (CMV status not recorded). Some clones in this sample may be carry-over from other donors' samples. The chain joins TRBV7-2 to TRBJ2-2, with D tentatively TRBD1 or TRBD2 (5 bases each). CDR3 region: CASSLAMRGTGELFF. CDR3 nucleotide sequence: TGTGCCAGCAGCCTAGCTATGAGGGGAACCGGGGAGCTGTTTTTT. The variable domain in full, with the rest retrieved from reference TRBV7-2 and TRBJ2-2, is GAGVSQSPSNKVTEKGKDVELRCDPISGHTALYWYRQSLGQGLEFLIYFQGNSAPDKSGLPSDRFSAERTGGSVSTLTIQRTQQEDSAVYLCASSLAMRGTGELFFGEGSRLTVL.